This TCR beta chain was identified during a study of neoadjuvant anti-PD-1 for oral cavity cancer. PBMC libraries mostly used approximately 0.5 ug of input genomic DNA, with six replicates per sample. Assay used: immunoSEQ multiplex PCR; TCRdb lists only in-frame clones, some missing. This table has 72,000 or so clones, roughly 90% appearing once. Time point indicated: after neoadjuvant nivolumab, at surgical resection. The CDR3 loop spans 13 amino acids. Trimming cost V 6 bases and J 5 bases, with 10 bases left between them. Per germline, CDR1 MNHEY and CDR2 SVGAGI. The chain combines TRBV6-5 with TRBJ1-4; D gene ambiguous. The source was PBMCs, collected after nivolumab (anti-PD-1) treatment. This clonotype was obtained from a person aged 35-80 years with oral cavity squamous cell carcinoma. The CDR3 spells CASSYRTNEKLFF. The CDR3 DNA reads TGTGCCAGCAGCTACAGAACAAATGAAAAACTGTTTTTT.